This TCR beta chain comes out of a study of blood T cells in healthy people across ages. Broader study findings: Roughly linearly, TCR beta diversity per million T cells fell as age increased.

For every donor, a draw yielded 8.5 to 10 milliliters of peripheral blood. A second PCR, run for about 7 to 11 cycles, used a sample-barcoded 5' primer plus a J-beta primer mix. Each CDR3 protein gets one entry after TCRdb re-called the 5' RACE reads with MiXCR. The sample consists of around 710,000 distinct CDR3 sequences, more than 40% of them appearing once. Remarks on this clonotype: Its specificity is not known.

CDR3 length: 16 residues. CDR1 is MNHNS, CDR2 SASEGT, per germline. The specimen sequenced was blood. The chain uses TRBV6-1 and TRBJ2-1; 9 bases align to TRBD2. The J call is doubtful: the DNA matches TRBJ2-7 better. This receptor was taken from a woman aged 60-75 years in good health. The chain's CDR3 is CASSASPGTSYNEQYF. The CDR3 bases are TGTGCCAGCAGTGCATCCCCCGGGACTAGCTACAATGAGCAGTACTTC.